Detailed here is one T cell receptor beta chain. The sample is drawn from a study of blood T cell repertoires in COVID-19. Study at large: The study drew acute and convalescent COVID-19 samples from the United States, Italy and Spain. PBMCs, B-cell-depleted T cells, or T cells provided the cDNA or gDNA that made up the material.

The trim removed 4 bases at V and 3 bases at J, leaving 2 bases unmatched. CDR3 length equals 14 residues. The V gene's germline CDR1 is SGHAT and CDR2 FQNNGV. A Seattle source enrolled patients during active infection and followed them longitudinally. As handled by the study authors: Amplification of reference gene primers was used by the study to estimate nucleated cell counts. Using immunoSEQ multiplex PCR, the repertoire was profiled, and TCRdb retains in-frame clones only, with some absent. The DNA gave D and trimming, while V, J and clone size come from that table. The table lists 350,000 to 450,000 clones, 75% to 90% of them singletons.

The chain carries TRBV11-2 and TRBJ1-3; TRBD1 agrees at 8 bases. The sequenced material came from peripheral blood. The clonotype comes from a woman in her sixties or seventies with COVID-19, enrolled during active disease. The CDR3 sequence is CASSWGQVGNTIYF. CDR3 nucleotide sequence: TGTGCCAGCAGCTGGGGACAGGTTGGAAACACCATATATTTT.